This TCR beta chain came from a study of OX40 agonist ivuxolimab in advanced cancers. Study-wide findings and caveats: Researchers did not establish what antigens the expanded peripheral T cells target. CD4+ and CD8+ blood T cells expanded clonally by week 6 at 0.1 to 3.0 mg/kg. In CD8+ T cells, expanded clones were on average more numerous than in CD4+.

To note about this clone: Its target is not known.

Germline values: CDR1 SGHRS, CDR2 YFSETQ. This CDR3 is built from 15 residues. Between the trimmed V and J ends, which lost 2 bases and 0 bases, there was a span of 11 bases. The cohort excluded patients with autoimmune disease history or systemic immunosuppression. Only in-frame clones appear in the TCRdb table, and some are missing; sequencing was by immunoSEQ multiplex PCR. Of 90,000 to 100,000 clones in the sample, 70% to 90% were seen once. The sequences come from CD4+ or CD8+ T cells sorted from blood, collected in a trial of the OX40 agonist ivuxolimab. This chain links TRBV5-1 with TRBJ1-1; D not resolved. This TCR was recovered from an adult with an advanced solid tumor such as melanoma, head and neck, liver or kidney cancer. In nucleotides, the CDR3 is TGCGCCAGCAGCTTTTCGGCTCCCATGAACACTGAAGCTTTCTTT. Translation gives CASSFSAPMNTEAFF.